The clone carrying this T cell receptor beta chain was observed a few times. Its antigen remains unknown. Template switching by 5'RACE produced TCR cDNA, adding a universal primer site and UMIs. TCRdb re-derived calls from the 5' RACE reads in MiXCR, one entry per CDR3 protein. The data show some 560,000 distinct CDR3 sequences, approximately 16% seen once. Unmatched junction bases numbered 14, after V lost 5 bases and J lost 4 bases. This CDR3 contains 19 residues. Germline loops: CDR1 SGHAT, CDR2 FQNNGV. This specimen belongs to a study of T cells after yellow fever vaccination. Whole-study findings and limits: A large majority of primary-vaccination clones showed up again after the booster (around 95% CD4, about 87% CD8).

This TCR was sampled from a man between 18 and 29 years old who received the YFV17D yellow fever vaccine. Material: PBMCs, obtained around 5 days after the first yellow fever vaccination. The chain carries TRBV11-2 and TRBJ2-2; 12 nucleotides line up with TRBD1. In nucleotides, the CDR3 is TGTGCCAGCAGCGCTGCCGGGACAGGGGGCACGGGGAGCACCGGGGAGCTGTTTTTT. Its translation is CASSAAGTGGTGSTGELFF.